Presented here are 19 T cell receptor beta chains from one specimen sequenced in a study of T cells after yellow fever vaccination. TCRdb analysed the 5' RACE reads with MiXCR anew, one entry per CDR3 protein. This table has about 30,000 distinct CDR3 sequences, approximately 4.4% appearing once. The sequencing here drew on CD8+ T cells sorted from PBMCs, taken 5 days after the yellow fever booster vaccination. The receptors originated from a young man who received the YFV17D yellow fever vaccine.

This clonotype was recorded at least ten times. The J gene is TRBJ2-1, the V gene TRBV10-3; tentative D call: TRBD2 (5 bases). The V and J ends lost 2 bases and 4 bases respectively, with 18 bases between them. Germline V gives CDR1 ENHRY, CDR2 SYGVKD. The CDR3 loop spans 17 amino acids. CDR3 sequence (DNA): TGTGCCATCAGTGAGCTCGGAGTTGCCTCGGGGTACAATGAGCAGTTCTTC. Translated: CAISELGVASGYNEQFF.

Ten or more counts support this clonotype. The chain recombines TRBV4-3 with TRBJ2-2; D is undetermined. The ends were cut back, 5 bases at V and 0 bases at J, with 13 bases in the middle. The V gene's germline CDR1 is LGHNA and CDR2 YSLEER. The CDR3 has 16 amino acids. In DNA, the CDR3 is TGCGCCAGCAGCTCCAATAATAGTGCGAACACCGGGGAGCTGTTTTTT. Translated: CASSSNNSANTGELFF.

The sample holds many counts of this clonotype. V and J are TRBV7-2 and TRBJ2-7; D is perhaps TRBD1 or TRBD2 (7 bases each). The CDR3 is 12 residues long. V was pared by 5 bases and J by 7 bases, with 12 bases between. CDR1 and CDR2 from the germline V gene are SGHTA and FQGNSA. The CDR3 nucleotides are TGTGCCAGCAGCACCCAGGGGGGGGAGCAGTACTTC. Its protein product is CASSTQGGEQYF.

This clonotype was found many times. The rearrangement uses TRBV20-1 and TRBJ2-1; 14 bases line up with TRBD2. This CDR3 comprises 18 residues. The junction had 9 bases not matched to a gene; V was cut back by 2 bases and J by 3 bases. The V gene's germline CDR1 is DFQATT and CDR2 SNEGSKA (reference sequence). The DNA of the CDR3 is TGCAGTGCTAGAACCAGGACTAGCGGGAGGCCCCACTACAATGAGCAGTTCTTC. It is translated as CSARTRTSGRPHYNEQFF.

This clonotype appeared many times. V and J are TRBV5-1 and TRBJ2-2; D is unresolved. V was trimmed by 6 bases and J by 5 bases, leaving 8 bases between them. Germline V CDR1 and CDR2: SGHRS, YFSETQ. This CDR3 region has 12 residues. CDR3 loop: CASTGGTGELFF. As DNA, the CDR3 is TGCGCCAGCACGGGCGGAACCGGGGAGCTGTTTTTT.

The V and J genes are TRBV12-3 or TRBV12-4 and TRBJ1-5; 11 bases match TRBD1. The CDR3 spans 19 residues. Trimming took 5 bases from V and 4 from J; bases not matched to a gene: 16. In nucleotides, the CDR3 is TGTGCCAGCAGTGGATACCGGGACAGGGGGACTAGTATTAATCAGCCCCAGCATTTT. Protein sequence: CASSGYRDRGTSINQPQHF.

There are many counts of this clonotype. The chain is built from TRBV7-2 and TRBJ2-5; 7 bases map to TRBD1. Germline V gene lookup returns CDR1 SGHTA and CDR2 FQGNSA. V gave up 1 base and J gave up 6 bases; unmatched junction bases: 5. The CDR3 is made up of 14 amino acids. CDR3 nucleotide sequence: TGTGCCAGCAGCTTAGAAAACAGGGGACAGACCCAGTACTTC. This gives the protein CASSLENRGQTQYF.

This clonotype was seen many times. V and J are TRBV12-3 or TRBV12-4 and TRBJ2-1; D might be TRBD2 (5 bases). This CDR3 comprises 14 residues. V was trimmed by 4 bases and J by 0 bases, leaving 7 bases between them. The DNA of the CDR3 is TGTGCCAGCAGTTCCGAGGGCTCCTACAATGAGCAGTTCTTC. This encodes CASSSEGSYNEQFF.

This clonotype was picked up many times. This chain uses TRBV19 with TRBJ1-1; D is undetermined. Per germline, CDR1 LNHDA and CDR2 SQIVND (reference sequence). The V end lost 5 bases, the J end lost 4 bases, and 17 bases lay between the germline ends. The CDR3 is made up of 15 amino acids. The CDR3: CASSFLVQSPTEAFF. In DNA, the CDR3 is TGTGCCAGTAGTTTCCTGGTCCAGAGCCCCACTGAAGCTTTCTTT.

The sample holds a few counts of this clonotype. V is TRBV5-8 and J is TRBJ2-4; D is possibly TRBD1 (5 bases). This CDR3 is 16 amino acids long. Trimming removed 3 bases at V and 0 bases at J, with 13 bases between. CDR1 is SGHTS, CDR2 YDEGEE, per germline. DNA of the CDR3: TGTGCCAGCAGCTCCGACAGCCGTCTAGCCAAAAACATTCAGTACTTC. The encoded protein is CASSSDSRLAKNIQYF.

This clonotype was observed many times. This chain links TRBV7-2 with TRBJ2-2; D may be TRBD1 (6 bases). Germline CDR1 reads SGHTA; CDR2 reads FQGNSA. V gave up 4 bases and J gave up 8 bases, with 17 bases separating them. The CDR3 has 15 residues. CDR3 coding DNA: TGTGCCAGCAGCTCGGATATAACCGGGACAGGGGAGCTGTTTTTT. Protein product: CASSSDITGTGELFF. Based on the CDR3 plus reference TRBV7-2 and TRBJ2-2, the full variable domain is GAGVSQSPSNKVTEKGKDVELRCDPISGHTALYWYRQSLGQGLEFLIYFQGNSAPDKSGLPSDRFSAERTGGSVSTLTIQRTQQEDSAVYLCASSSDITGTGELFFGEGSRLTVL.

This clonotype showed up many times. This chain connects TRBV20-1 to TRBJ2-7, with D uncertain. Deletions cut 3 bases from V and 1 base from J, with 7 bases between. The V gene's germline CDR1 is DFQATT and CDR2 SNEGSKA (reference sequence). CDR3 length: 12 amino acids. The CDR3 here is CSASPGSYEQYF. The CDR3 nucleotides read TGCAGTGCTAGCCCAGGTTCCTACGAGCAGTACTTC.

This clonotype has at least ten counts. The V call is TRBV20-1, the J call TRBJ1-1; the match to TRBD1 covers 7 bases. The CDR3 is 14 residues long. CDR1 DFQATT and CDR2 SNEGSKA come from the germline V gene (reference sequence). With 0 bases clipped from V and 3 bases from J, the junction kept 4 bases outside the gene matches. The CDR3 protein is CSAREEDRYTEAFF. The CDR3 bases are TGCAGTGCTAGAGAGGAGGACAGGTACACTGAAGCTTTCTTT.

In its sample, this clonotype was seen many times. The CDR3 is CASSRYRGTDEQFF. The DNA for the CDR3 is TGTGCCAGCAGCCGTTATAGAGGTACAGATGAGCAGTTCTTC. The J gene is TRBJ2-1, the V gene TRBV7-8, with D hard to call. Germline V gene data show CDR1 as SGHVS and CDR2 as FQNEAQ. CDR3 size: 14 residues. Trimming cost V 5 bases and J 8 bases, with 16 bases left between them.

The table lists this clonotype with many counts. The genes are TRBV27 and TRBJ1-1; no reliable D call. CDR1 is MNHEY and CDR2 is SMNVEV in the germline V gene (reference sequence). Between the trimmed V and J ends, which lost 2 bases and 0 bases, there was a span of 10 bases. CDR3 size: 15 residues. The CDR3 DNA sequence: TGTGCCAGCAGTTTAGGTGCGGTCATGAACACTGAAGCTTTCTTT. It translates to CASSLGAVMNTEAFF.

By share, this clonotype counts as medium-sized (0.01 to 0.1%). This rearrangement joins TRBV12-3 or TRBV12-4 to TRBJ2-7; tentative D call: TRBD2 (5 bases). The CDR3 covers 13 residues. Trimming stripped 8 bases from V and 4 bases from J, with 15 bases between. The CDR3 region is CASSRGNLYEQYF. CDR3 coding DNA: TGTGCCAGCTCTCGGGGAAACCTGTACGAGCAGTACTTC.

As regards this clonotype: Given a much more abundant clone one base away, this may be a read error. The chain recombines TRBV7-2 with TRBJ2-1; D possibly corresponds to TRBD2 (6 bases). The germline V gene has CDR1 SGHTA and CDR2 FQGNSA. The CDR3 spans 14 residues. The CDR3 DNA reads TGTGCCAGCAGCGCGGGGCTTGGGCGGAATGAGCAGTTGTTC. Its protein is CASSAGLGRNEQLF.

This clonotype was counted ten times or more. The chain has TRBV28 and TRBJ2-7, with unresolved D. The V and J ends lost 6 bases and 6 bases respectively, with 6 bases between them. The CDR3 is 10 amino acids. Per germline, CDR1 MDHEN and CDR2 SYDVKM. CDR3 bases: TGTGCCAGCAGCCTCATCGAGCAGTACTTC. As protein: CASSLIEQYF.

This clonotype has ten or more counts. The chain joins TRBV10-3 to TRBJ2-2, with 8 bases fitting TRBD2. Unmatched junction bases numbered 11, after V lost 5 bases and J lost 3 bases. CDR1 is ENHRY, CDR2 SYGVKD, per germline. This CDR3 has 17 amino acids. The CDR3 DNA sequence: TGTGCCATCAGTATTAGTAGCGGGACTATCGACACCGGGGAGCTGTTTTTT. This gives the protein CAISISSGTIDTGELFF.